This T cell receptor beta chain was sequenced during a study of regulatory T cells in long-lasting Graves disease. Construction of TCR beta libraries relied on iRepertoire HTBI primers and on Arm-PCR targeting CDR3 regions. TCRdb analysed the multiplex PCR reads with MiXCR anew, one entry per CDR3 protein. This sample yields roughly 610,000 distinct CDR3 sequences, of which around 16% are seen a single time; more than 10% belongs to the top ten. Time point reported: newly diagnosed GD, antithyroid drugs for less than 3 months. Researchers made the TCR library from RNA that was extracted from PBMCs. Patients with Graves' disease were diagnosed by American Thyroid Association guidelines. V was cut by 3 bases and J by 2 bases, with 8 bases left in between. In germline, CDR1 is SQVTM, CDR2 ANQGSEA. The CDR3 spans 12 residues. These data were likewise used in another study, on T cells in Graves' hyperthyroidism and ophthalmopathy. That work adds: It was a median about 6 months before onset that the model predicted ophthalmopathy.

The chain carries TRBV29-1 and TRBJ2-7; D remains unclear. This clonotype originated in a young man with Graves disease. The sample in question was peripheral blood mononuclear cells (PBMCs), obtained at new diagnosis, from a patient treated with antithyroid drugs. In DNA form, the CDR3 reads TGCAGCGTTGATCTTGGAGCCTACGAGCAGTACTTC. Protein sequence: CSVDLGAYEQYF.